This T cell receptor (beta chain) emerged from a study of cytomegalovirus exposure and HLA in healthy donors. PCR employed 60 Vbeta and 13 Jbeta primers. This table comes from immunoSEQ multiplex PCR, and its TCRdb copy is limited to in-frame clones, with some not included. The sample records around 120,000 clones, 65% to 85% being singletons. V gave up 4 bases and J gave up 7 bases; unmatched junction bases: 5. CDR1 is MNHEY, CDR2 SMNVEV, per germline (reference sequence). CDR3 length equals 14 residues. The sample consisted of PBMCs. This rearrangement joins TRBV27 to TRBJ2-1, with 9 positions matching TRBD1. The clonotype was recovered from a middle-aged woman in good health and CMV-seronegative. The CDR3 region is CASSSLQGANEQFF. The CDR3 DNA reads TGTGCCAGCAGTTCTTTACAGGGGGCAAATGAGCAGTTCTTC.